This T cell receptor beta chain was recorded in a study of T cell responses to AZD1222 COVID-19 vaccine. This clone appeared once. Its target is unknown. Some clones are missing from TCRdb's copy, which holds only in-frame ones; the method was immunoSEQ multiplex PCR. This table has tens of thousands of clones, roughly 84% appearing once. Study observations and caveats: Across the whole spike, CD4 TCRs peaked at regions 160-218 and 743-854. Clonal diversity was possibly underestimated; the donors were predominantly white British and more often female.

V was clipped by 5 bases and J by 0 bases; unmatched bases: 3. Germline V lookup: CDR1 SEHNR, CDR2 FQNEAQ (reference sequence). CDR3 size: 15 residues. This receptor was obtained from an adult in good health. The starting material was peripheral blood, obtained on day 0 of AZD1222 vaccination. This chain uses TRBV7-9 with TRBJ2-3, with 9 bases that match TRBD2. The CDR3 here is CASSVRGGSTDTQYF. The CDR3 DNA follows: TGTGCCAGCAGCGTGCGGGGGGGGAGCACAGATACGCAGTATTTT. The full variable domain, its missing parts supplied by reference TRBV7-9 and TRBJ2-3, is DTGVSQNPRHKITKRGQNVTFRCDPISEHNRLYWYRQTLGQGPEFLTYFQNEAQLEKSRLLSDRFSAERPKGSFSTLEIQRTEQGDSAMYLCASSVRGGSTDTQYFGPGTRLTVL.